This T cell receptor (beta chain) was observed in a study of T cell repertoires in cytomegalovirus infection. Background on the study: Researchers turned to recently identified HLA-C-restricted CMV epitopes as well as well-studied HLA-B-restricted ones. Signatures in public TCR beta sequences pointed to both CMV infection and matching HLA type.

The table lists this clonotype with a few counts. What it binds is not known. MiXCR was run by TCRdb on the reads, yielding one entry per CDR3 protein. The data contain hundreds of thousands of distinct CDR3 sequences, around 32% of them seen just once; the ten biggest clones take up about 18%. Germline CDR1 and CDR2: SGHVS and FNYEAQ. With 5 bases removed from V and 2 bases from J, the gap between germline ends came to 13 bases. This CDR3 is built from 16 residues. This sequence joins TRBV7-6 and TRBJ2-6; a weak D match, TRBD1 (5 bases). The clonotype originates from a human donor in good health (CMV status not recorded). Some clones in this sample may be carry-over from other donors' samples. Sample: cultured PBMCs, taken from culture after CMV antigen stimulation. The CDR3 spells CASSNPQVPGANVLTF. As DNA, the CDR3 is TGTGCCAGCAGCAACCCACAGGTACCTGGGGCCAACGTCCTGACTTTC. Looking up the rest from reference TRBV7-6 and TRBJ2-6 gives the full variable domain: GAGVSQSPRYKVTKRGQDVALRCDPISGHVSLYWYRQALGQGPEFLTYFNYEAQQDKSGLPNDRFSAERPEGSISTLTIQRTEQRDSAMYRCASSNPQVPGANVLTFGAGSRLTVL.